The T cell receptor (beta chain) described here comes from a study of Graves' ophthalmopathy and Graves' hyperthyroidism. General study findings and limits: Classification of ophthalmopathy versus stable hyperthyroidism by a 13-signature model yielded about 90% sensitivity and about 81% specificity.

CDR3 regions of TCR beta were amplified from RNA transcripts. HTBI-primed RT-PCR formed the first round, and a multiplex PCR formed the second. TCRdb re-analysed the multiplex PCR reads in MiXCR, keeping a single row per CDR3 protein. The table records some 390,000 distinct CDR3 sequences, about 18% of them present only once. This CDR3 has 16 residues. Trimming shortened V by 4 bases and J by 0 bases, and 15 bases separated the two germline ends. Germline V gives CDR1 MNHEY, CDR2 SVGAGI. This clonotype was seen at least ten times. The antigen is unknown. The clonotype originates from a woman aged 18-35 years with Graves' ophthalmopathy. The chain employs TRBV6-5 and TRBJ1-1, with a tentative D call TRBD1 (6 bases). Specimen: peripheral blood. The CDR3 protein is CASSSLGAGLNTEAFF. The CDR3 coding sequence is TGTGCCAGCAGTTCGTTGGGGGCAGGATTGAACACTGAAGCTTTCTTT.